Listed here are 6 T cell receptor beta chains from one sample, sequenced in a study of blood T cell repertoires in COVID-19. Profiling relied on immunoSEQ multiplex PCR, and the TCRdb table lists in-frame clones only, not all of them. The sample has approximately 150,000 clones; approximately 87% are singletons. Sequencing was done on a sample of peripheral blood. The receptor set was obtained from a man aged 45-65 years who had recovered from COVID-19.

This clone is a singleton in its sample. In DNA, the CDR3 is TGCGCCAGCAGTGACCCTAGCAAACAAGAGACCCAGTACTTC. This gives the protein CASSDPSKQETQYF. The chain recombines TRBV10-2 with TRBJ2-5, with D maybe TRBD2 (5 bases). Trimming took off 3 bases at V and 2 bases at J, with 10 bases between the two ends. The CDR3 extends over 14 amino acids. Germline V gene sequence: CDR1 WSHSY, CDR2 SAAADI.

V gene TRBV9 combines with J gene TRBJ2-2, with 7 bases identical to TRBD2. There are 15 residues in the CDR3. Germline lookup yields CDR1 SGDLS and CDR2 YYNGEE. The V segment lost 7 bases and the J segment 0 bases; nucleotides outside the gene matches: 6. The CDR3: CASSSGGTNTGELFF. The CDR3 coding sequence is TGTGCCAGCTCTTCCGGGGGGACGAACACCGGGGAGCTGTTTTTT.

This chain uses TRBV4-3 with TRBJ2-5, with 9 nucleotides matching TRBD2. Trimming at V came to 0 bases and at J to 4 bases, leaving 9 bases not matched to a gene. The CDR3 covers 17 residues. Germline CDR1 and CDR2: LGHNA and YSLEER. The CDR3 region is CASSQDRGGGASETQYF. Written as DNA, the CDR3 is TGCGCCAGCAGCCAAGATCGGGGCGGGGGGGCCTCAGAGACCCAGTACTTC.

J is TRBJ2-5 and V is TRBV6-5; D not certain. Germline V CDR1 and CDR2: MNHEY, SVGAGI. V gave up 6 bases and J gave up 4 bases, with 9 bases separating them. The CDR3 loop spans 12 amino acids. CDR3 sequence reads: CASSTSGETQYF. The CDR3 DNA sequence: TGTGCCAGCAGCACGTCGGGAGAGACCCAGTACTTC.

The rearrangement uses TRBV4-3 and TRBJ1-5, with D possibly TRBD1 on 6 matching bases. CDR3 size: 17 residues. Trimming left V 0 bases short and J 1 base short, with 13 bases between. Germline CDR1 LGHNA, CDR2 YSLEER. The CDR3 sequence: CASSQDSGRGSNQPQHF. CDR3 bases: TGCGCCAGCAGCCAAGATTCCGGCAGGGGAAGCAATCAGCCCCAGCATTTT.

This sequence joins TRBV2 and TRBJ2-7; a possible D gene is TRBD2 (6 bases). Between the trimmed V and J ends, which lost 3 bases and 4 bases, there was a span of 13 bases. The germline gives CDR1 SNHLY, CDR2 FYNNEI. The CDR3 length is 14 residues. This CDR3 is CASSDAGTAYEQYF. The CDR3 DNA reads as TGTGCCAGCAGTGATGCGGGGACCGCGTACGAGCAGTACTTC.